The entry below describes one T cell receptor beta chain. Its antigen is currently unknown. These data belong to a study of cytomegalovirus exposure and HLA in healthy donors. Findings of the study overall: Follow-up analysis found HLA locus-dependent TCR association rates, highest for DRB1 and lowest for HLA-C. Productive status was seen about 87% or about 30% of the time for most TCR beta V segments in an earlier analysis. The authors listed 164 TCR beta chains as cytomegalovirus-associated.

This CDR3 comprises 13 residues. With 4 bases removed from V and 7 bases from J, the gap between germline ends came to 8 bases. CDR1 is ENHRY, CDR2 SYGVKD, per germline. Primers: 60 Vbeta forward and 13 Jbeta reverse. TCRdb's table, derived via immunoSEQ multiplex PCR, lists solely in-frame clones and lacks some. This table holds 95,000 to 110,000 clones, less than 85% found once. This clonotype was sampled from a woman aged 40-49 years in good health and CMV-seropositive. The chain recombines TRBV10-3 with TRBJ1-6, with a tentative D call TRBD1 (5 bases). Sequencing was carried out using PBMCs. Here the CDR3 reads CAISGQQNSPLHF. The CDR3 DNA reads as TGTGCCATCAGTGGACAGCAGAATTCACCCCTCCACTTT.